The 27 T cell receptor beta chains given below trace back to one sample, sequenced in a study of cytomegalovirus exposure and HLA in healthy donors. Primers: 60 Vbeta forward and 13 Jbeta reverse. This table comes from immunoSEQ multiplex PCR, and its TCRdb copy is limited to in-frame clones, with some not included. Of approximately 110,000 clones listed, less than 75% are singletons. The sequenced material came from PBMCs. The source is a woman aged 40 to 49 in good health and CMV-seronegative.

V is TRBV27 and J is TRBJ2-1; 14 positions match TRBD2. Germline V CDR1 and CDR2: MNHEY, SMNVEV (reference sequence). The CDR3 is made up of 15 amino acids. With 5 bases clipped from V and 7 bases from J, the junction kept 4 bases outside the gene matches. The CDR3 DNA reads TGTGCCAGCAGTACGGGACTAGCGGGAGTAAATGAGCAGTTCTTC. This sequence encodes CASSTGLAGVNEQFF.

In its sample, this clone was seen many times. The chain is built from TRBV19 and TRBJ2-4, with a possible D match to TRBD1 (5 bases). The CDR3 is made up of 14 amino acids. Germline lookup yields CDR1 LNHDA and CDR2 SQIVND (reference sequence). The V end lost 4 bases, the J end lost 7 bases, and 14 bases lay between the germline ends. The CDR3 loop reads CASSNPIRANIQYF. The CDR3 region has the DNA TGTGCCAGTAGTAATCCAATCAGGGCCAACATTCAGTACTTC.

The chain recombines TRBV25-1 with TRBJ2-7, with TRBD2 matching over 7 bases. Germline CDR1 is MGHDK and CDR2 is SYGVNS. The V and J ends lost 1 base and 3 bases, in that order; junction bases with no gene match: 3. The CDR3 consists of 14 residues. The CDR3 loop is CASSEWGGNYEQYF. The CDR3 nucleotides read TGTGCCAGCAGTGAATGGGGGGGGAACTACGAGCAGTACTTC.

This sequence joins TRBV10-3 and TRBJ2-2; 10 bases map to TRBD1. V shed 6 bases and J 0 bases; nucleotides not matched to a gene: 13. Germline V CDR1 and CDR2: ENHRY, SYGVKD. This CDR3 region has 19 residues. The CDR3 loop reads CAIRPSPGTGATNTGELFF. As DNA, the CDR3 is TGTGCCATCAGACCGAGTCCCGGGACAGGGGCAACGAACACCGGGGAGCTGTTTTTT.

V is TRBV6-1 and J is TRBJ2-7; 7 bases line up with TRBD2. Trimming at V came to 11 bases and at J to 0 bases, leaving 10 bases not matched to a gene. Germline assignment: CDR1 MNHNS and CDR2 SASEGT. The CDR3 contains 14 residues. CDR3 protein: CACAAGRYSYEQYF. DNA for the CDR3: TGTGCCTGCGCAGCGGGACGTTACTCCTACGAGCAGTACTTC.

This clone appeared a few times. The chain carries TRBV7-2 and TRBJ2-1; D is unresolved. Per germline, CDR1 SGHTA and CDR2 FQGNSA. V lost 5 bases and J lost 7, with 15 bases in between. The CDR3 length is 14 residues. CDR3 residues: CASSLQPLTNEQFF. CDR3 nucleotide sequence: TGTGCCAGCAGCCTTCAACCGCTAACTAATGAGCAGTTCTTC.

The chain couples TRBV19 to TRBJ2-2, with D perhaps matching TRBD2 (6 bases). With 10 bases removed from V and 3 bases from J, the gap between germline ends came to 15 bases. Germline CDR1 reads LNHDA; CDR2 reads SQIVND (reference sequence). The CDR3 runs to 14 residues. The CDR3 coding sequence is TGTGCCACTCTGGGGGGATGGGACACCGGGGAGCTGTTTTTT. Its translation: CATLGGWDTGELFF.

V and J are TRBV5-5 and TRBJ2-2; D might be TRBD2 (5 bases). V lost 4 bases and J lost 5, with 12 bases in between. Germline loops: CDR1 SGHKS, CDR2 YYEKEE (reference sequence). This CDR3 has 14 amino acids. CDR3 residues: CASSGELGTGELFF. In DNA form, the CDR3 reads TGTGCCAGCAGCGGGGAGCTTGGGACCGGGGAGCTGTTTTTT.

The sample holds a few counts of this clone. The chain links TRBV5-1 to TRBJ2-3; 8 nucleotides align to TRBD2. J gave up 4 bases and V 1 base, and 5 bases lay outside the gene matches. This CDR3 has 15 residues. The V gene's germline CDR1 is SGHRS and CDR2 YFSETQ. The CDR3 DNA reads as TGCGCCAGCAGCTTGCAGGGACTAGGGCCAGATACGCAGTATTTT. This codes for CASSLQGLGPDTQYF.

The chain is built from TRBV4-3 and TRBJ2-1; possible D gene TRBD2, 6 bases. The CDR3 contains 14 residues. Deletions cut 4 bases from V and 8 bases from J, with 15 bases between. Germline assignment: CDR1 LGHNA and CDR2 YSLEER. The CDR3 region has the DNA TGCGCCAGCAGCCGTCGGGAGATGGGCGATGAGCAGTTCTTC. Protein: CASSRREMGDEQFF.

The chain employs TRBV6-6 and TRBJ1-2; a weak D match, TRBD1 (5 bases). CDR3 size: 14 residues. Germline CDR1 is MNHNY and CDR2 is SVGAGI (reference sequence). The germline V and J ends were trimmed by 7 bases and 2 bases, with 14 bases remaining between them. CDR3: CASTQWGANYGYTF. The CDR3 coding sequence is TGTGCCAGCACCCAGTGGGGCGCCAACTATGGCTACACCTTC.

This sequence joins TRBV18 and TRBJ2-1, with D possibly TRBD1 on 5 matching bases. This CDR3 has 14 residues. CDR1 and CDR2 (germline): KGHSH, LQKENI. The V gene lost 5 bases and the J gene lost 4 bases, with 12 bases spanning the gap. CDR3 nucleotides: TGTGCCAGCTCAAGTGAAGGGGCTTACAATGAGCAGTTCTTC. Translated: CASSSEGAYNEQFF. Based on the CDR3 plus reference TRBV18 and TRBJ2-1, the full variable domain is NAGVMQNPRHLVRRRGQEARLRCSPMKGHSHVYWYRQLPEEGLKFMVYLQKENIIDESGMPKERFSAEFPKEGPSILRIQQVVRGDSAAYFCASSSEGAYNEQFFGPGTRLTVL.

The chain has TRBV5-1 and TRBJ2-1; D might be TRBD2 (7 bases). The CDR3 consists of 15 residues. Germline loops: CDR1 SGHRS, CDR2 YFSETQ. V was shortened by 4 bases and J by 4 bases, with 15 bases between the two germline ends. The CDR3 spells CASSPVGGGYNEQFF. Here the CDR3 DNA reads TGCGCCAGCAGCCCCGTAGGGGGAGGGTACAATGAGCAGTTCTTC. Full variable domain (outside the CDR3, taken from reference TRBV5-1 and TRBJ2-1): KAGVTQTPRYLIKTRGQQVTLSCSPISGHRSVSWYQQTPGQGLQFLFEYFSETQRNKGNFPGRFSGRQFSNSRSEMNVSTLELGDSALYLCASSPVGGGYNEQFFGPGTRLTVL.

The chain is built from TRBV4-1 and TRBJ1-6; TRBD1 aligns across 7 bases. Germline loops: CDR1 MGHRA, CDR2 YSYEKL. This CDR3 comprises 19 residues. The V and J ends lost 0 bases and 6 bases, in that order; junction bases with no gene match: 14. The CDR3 loop is CASSQEIGGRVGSNSPLHF. The CDR3 DNA reads as TGCGCCAGCAGCCAAGAAATAGGGGGCAGGGTTGGGAGTAATTCACCCCTCCACTTT.

This sequence joins TRBV11-2 and TRBJ2-3; maybe TRBD2 (6 bases). The CDR3 covers 14 residues. The germline CDR1 and CDR2 sequences are SGHAT and FQNNGV. V was shortened by 8 bases and J by 8 bases, with 20 bases between the two germline ends. CDR3: CASAPGGKVGTQYF. The CDR3 coding sequence is TGTGCCAGCGCCCCGGGCGGGAAGGTTGGTACGCAGTATTTT.

This chain joins TRBV6-4 and TRBJ1-5; D may be TRBD1 (6 bases). The CDR3 consists of 15 residues. Germline loops: CDR1 MRHNA, CDR2 SNTAGT. V lost 6 bases to trimming and J lost 11 bases, with 23 bases between them. CDR3 sequence: CASRREGGSRGSQHF. The CDR3 DNA reads TGTGCCAGCAGGAGGGAGGGGGGGAGTCGGGGGTCCCAGCATTTT.

CDR3 residues: CASRGQGNEQYF. The DNA for the CDR3 is TGTGCCAGCAGGGGACAGGGGAACGAGCAGTACTTC. The V and J genes are TRBV5-6 and TRBJ2-7; TRBD1 matches at 10 bases. This CDR3 spans 12 amino acids. The germline CDR1 and CDR2 sequences are SGHDT and YYEEEE. V lost 5 bases and J lost 5; bases outside the gene matches: 1.

This chain joins TRBV4-2 and TRBJ1-4, with D tentatively TRBD1 (6 bases). There are 16 residues in the CDR3. Germline lookup yields CDR1 LGHNA and CDR2 YNFKEQ. V was pared by 0 bases and J by 3 bases, with 11 bases between. CDR3 nucleotide sequence: TGTGCCAGCAGCCAAGATGTGGGGGCCGCTAATGAAAAACTGTTTTTT. It is translated as CASSQDVGAANEKLFF.

The J gene is TRBJ1-4, the V gene TRBV9; 8 bases map to TRBD1. The CDR3 runs 14 residues. The germline V gene has CDR1 SGDLS and CDR2 YYNGEE. The J segment lost 5 bases and the V segment lost 4 bases, leaving 4 bases of the junction unmatched. The CDR3: CASSPGTGNEKLFF. In nucleotides, the CDR3 is TGTGCCAGCAGCCCCGGGACAGGCAATGAAAAACTGTTTTTT. Full variable domain (remainder filled in from reference TRBV9 and TRBJ1-4): DSGVTQTPKHLITATGQRVTLRCSPRSGDLSVYWYQQSLDQGLQFLIQYYNGEERAKGNILERFSAQQFPDLHSELNLSSLELGDSALYFCASSPGTGNEKLFFGSGTQLSVL.

The chain uses TRBV11-2 and TRBJ2-1; unclear D gene. Trimming stripped 5 bases from V and 9 bases from J, with 14 bases between. CDR1 and CDR2 from the germline V gene are SGHAT and FQNNGV. This CDR3 is 13 amino acids long. The CDR3 sequence: CASSTNGAVEQFF. The CDR3 bases are TGTGCCAGCAGCACGAACGGAGCCGTTGAGCAGTTCTTC. Looking up the rest from reference TRBV11-2 and TRBJ2-1 gives the full variable domain: EAGVAQSPRYKIIEKRQSVAFWCNPISGHATLYWYQQILGQGPKLLIQFQNNGVVDDSQLPKDRFSAERLKGVDSTLKIQPAKLEDSAVYLCASSTNGAVEQFFGPGTRLTVL.

V and J are TRBV11-2 and TRBJ2-3; 10 bases line up with TRBD2. The CDR3 sequence is 17 residues long. With V trimmed by 0 bases and J by 6 bases, 9 bases remained unmatched. Germline V CDR1 and CDR2: SGHAT, FQNNGV. The CDR3 sequence is CASSLDGLAGVLDTQYF. CDR3 bases: TGTGCCAGCAGCTTAGATGGTCTAGCGGGAGTTCTGGATACGCAGTATTTT.

This chain links TRBV7-8 with TRBJ1-3, with D unresolved. Trimming stripped 0 bases from V and 3 bases from J, with 9 bases between. Looked up from germline, CDR1 is SGHVS and CDR2 is FQNEAQ. This CDR3 has 15 residues. This chain's CDR3 is CASSLAAADGNTIYF. The CDR3 region has the DNA TGTGCCAGCAGCTTAGCGGCGGCCGATGGAAACACCATATATTTT.

The rearrangement uses TRBV6-5 and TRBJ1-6; D is undetermined. The V gene lost 6 bases and the J gene lost 7 bases, with 13 bases spanning the gap. Germline V gene sequence: CDR1 MNHEY, CDR2 SVGAGI. The CDR3 runs 14 residues. The CDR3 coding sequence is TGTGCCAGCAGCACAGCCGGGATAAATTCACCCCTCCACTTT. Amino acids: CASSTAGINSPLHF.

Note on this clone: The junction and the germline gene differ at one end; a read error may be behind it. The chain couples TRBV7-8 to TRBJ2-6; maybe TRBD2 (5 bases). CDR1 and CDR2 from the germline V gene are SGHVS and FQNEAQ. This CDR3 is built from 14 residues. The CDR3 DNA sequence: TGTGCCAGCAGCCTAGCCATTGGGGCCAACGTCCTGACTTTC. Protein: CASSLAIGANVLTF.

The chain is built from TRBV2 and TRBJ2-2; D gene unclear. The V and J ends lost 2 bases and 1 base respectively, with 5 bases between them. CDR1 SNHLY and CDR2 FYNNEI come from the germline V gene. There are 14 residues in the CDR3. The CDR3, as DNA: TGTGCCAGCAGTGAATTTCGGAACACCGGGGAGCTGTTTTTT. Its translation is CASSEFRNTGELFF.

The gene calls are TRBV7-3 and TRBJ2-1, with 11 bases matching TRBD1. V lost 4 bases and J lost 8; bases outside the gene matches: 7. The CDR3 extends over 15 amino acids. CDR1 SGHTA and CDR2 FQGTGA come from the germline V gene. CDR3 amino acids: CASSSGTGGRHEQFF. DNA for the CDR3: TGTGCCAGCAGCTCCGGGACAGGGGGTCGCCATGAGCAGTTCTTC. Full variable domain (outside the CDR3, taken from reference TRBV7-3 and TRBJ2-1): GAGVSQTPSNKVTEKGKYVELRCDPISGHTALYWYRQSLGQGPEFLIYFQGTGAADDSGLPNDRFFAVRPEGSVSTLKIQRTERGDSAVYLCASSSGTGGRHEQFFGPGTRLTVL.

For this clone: It may be a read error: a sequence one base away is much more abundant. The chain links TRBV4-1 to TRBJ2-7; 8 bases are a match to TRBD2. V gave up 2 bases and J gave up 7 bases; unmatched junction bases: 16. Germline CDR1 is MGHRA and CDR2 is YSYEKL. There are 17 residues in the CDR3. The CDR3 sequence: CASSQLGTSGLGSEQYF. For the CDR3, the DNA is TGCGCCAGCAGCCAATTAGGAACTAGCGGTCTTGGTAGTGAGCAGTACTTC.